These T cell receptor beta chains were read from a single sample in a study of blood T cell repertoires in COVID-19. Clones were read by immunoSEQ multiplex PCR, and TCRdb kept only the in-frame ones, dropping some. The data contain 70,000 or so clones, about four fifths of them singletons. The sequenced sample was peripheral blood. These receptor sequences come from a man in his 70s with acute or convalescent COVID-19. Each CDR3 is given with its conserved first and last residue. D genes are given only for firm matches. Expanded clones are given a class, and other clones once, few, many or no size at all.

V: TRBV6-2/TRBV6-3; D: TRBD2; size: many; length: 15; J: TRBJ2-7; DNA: TGTGCCAGCAGTACCCCACTAGCGGAATTCTACGAGCAGTACTTC; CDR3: CASSTPLAEFYEQYF
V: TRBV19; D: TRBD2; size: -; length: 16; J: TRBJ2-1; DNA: TGTGCCAGTAGTATAGATCTTAGCGGGAGGGCGGATGAGCAGTTCTTC; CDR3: CASSIDLSGRADEQFF
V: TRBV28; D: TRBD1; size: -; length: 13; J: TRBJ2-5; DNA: TGTGCCAGCAGCACACAGGGGCGGAAGACCCAGTACTTC; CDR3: CASSTQGRKTQYF
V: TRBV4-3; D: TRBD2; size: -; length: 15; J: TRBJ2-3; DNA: TGCGCCAGCAGCCTTGAAGCGGGAGGAAGAGATACGCAGTATTTT; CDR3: CASSLEAGGRDTQYF
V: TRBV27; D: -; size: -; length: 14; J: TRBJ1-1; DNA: TGTGCCAGCACCCCTGGTGGAGGGCGGGCTGAAGCTTTCTTT; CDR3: CASTPGGGRAEAFF
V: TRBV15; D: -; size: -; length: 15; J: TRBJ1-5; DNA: TGTGCCACCGGATGGGGGGTCGGTAGCAATCAGCCCCAGCATTTT; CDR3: CATGWGVGSNQPQHF
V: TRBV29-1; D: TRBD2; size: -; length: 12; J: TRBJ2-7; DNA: TGCAGCGCTGGGGGACTAGCCAACGAGCAGTACTTC; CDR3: CSAGGLANEQYF
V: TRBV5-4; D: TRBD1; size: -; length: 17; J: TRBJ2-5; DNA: TGTGCCAGCAGCTTGGAACAGGGGGCGGTAGGGGGAGAGACCCAGTACTTC; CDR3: CASSLEQGAVGGETQYF
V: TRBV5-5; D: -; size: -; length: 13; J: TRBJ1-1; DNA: TGTGCCAGCATCGTTACAGGGAACACTGAAGCTTTCTTT; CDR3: CASIVTGNTEAFF
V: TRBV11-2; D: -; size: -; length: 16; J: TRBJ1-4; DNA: TGTGCCAGCAGCTTAGGCAGGGGACCAACTAATGAAAAACTGTTTTTT; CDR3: CASSLGRGPTNEKLFF
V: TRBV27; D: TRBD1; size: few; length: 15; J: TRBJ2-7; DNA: TGTGCCAGCAGTTTAGAAGGGGGCCTCTCCTACGAGCAGTACTTC; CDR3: CASSLEGGLSYEQYF
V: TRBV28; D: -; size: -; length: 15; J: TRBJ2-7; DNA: TGTGCCAGCAGTTCGGAAGCGGAGCTTTCCTACGAGCAGTACTTC; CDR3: CASSSEAELSYEQYF
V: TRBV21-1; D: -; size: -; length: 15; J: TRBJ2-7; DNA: TGTGCCAGCGCCCGACAGGGTCTAGTACTCTACGAGCAGTACTTC; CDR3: CASARQGLVLYEQYF
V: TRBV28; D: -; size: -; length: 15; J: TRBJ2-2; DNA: TGTGCCAGCAGTTTTTGGCCGACGAACACCGGGGAGCTGTTTTTT; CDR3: CASSFWPTNTGELFF
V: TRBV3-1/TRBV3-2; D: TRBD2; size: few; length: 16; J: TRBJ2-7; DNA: TGTGCCAGCAGCCTCCACCGCGGCGGGAGGACCTACGAGCAGTACTTC; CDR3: CASSLHRGGRTYEQYF
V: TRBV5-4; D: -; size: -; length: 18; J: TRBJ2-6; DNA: TGTGCCGCCGGACCCGGAGGGGTTGCTTTAACTGGGGCCAACGTCCTGACTTTC; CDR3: CAAGPGGVALTGANVLTF
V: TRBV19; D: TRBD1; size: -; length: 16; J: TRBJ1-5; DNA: TGTGCCAGTAGTAGACAGGGGGCGGTGGGCAATCAGCCCCAGCATTTT; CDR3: CASSRQGAVGNQPQHF
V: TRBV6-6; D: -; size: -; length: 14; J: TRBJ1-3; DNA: TGTGCCAGCAGTTACGGCAGCTCTGGAAACACCATATATTTT; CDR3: CASSYGSSGNTIYF
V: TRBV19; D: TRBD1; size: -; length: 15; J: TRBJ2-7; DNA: TGTGCCAGTAGTGGGGGACAGGGGAGTATGCACGAGCAGTACTTC; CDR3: CASSGGQGSMHEQYF
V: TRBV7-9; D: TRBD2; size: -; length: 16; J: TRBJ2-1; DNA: TGTGCCAGCAGCCACTCTAGCGGGAGGGATGGGAATGAGCAGTTCTTC; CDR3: CASSHSSGRDGNEQFF
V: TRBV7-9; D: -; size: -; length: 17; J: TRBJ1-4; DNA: TGTGCCAGCAGCCCCCGTAATTGGGGACTGGCTAATGAAAAACTGTTTTTT; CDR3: CASSPRNWGLANEKLFF
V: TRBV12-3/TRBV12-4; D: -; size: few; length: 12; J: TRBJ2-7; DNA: TGTGCCAGCAGTCCCCAGGGTTACGAGCAGTACTTC; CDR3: CASSPQGYEQYF
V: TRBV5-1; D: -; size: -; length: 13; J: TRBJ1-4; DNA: TGCGCCAGCAGATCAGGGCCTAATGAAAAACTGTTTTTT; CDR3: CASRSGPNEKLFF
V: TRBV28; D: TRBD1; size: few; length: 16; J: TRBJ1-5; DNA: TGTGCCAGCAGCCCCTTCGACAGGGGGCGGAATCAGCCCCAGCATTTT; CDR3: CASSPFDRGRNQPQHF
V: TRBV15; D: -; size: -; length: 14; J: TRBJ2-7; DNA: TGTGCCACCAGCAGAGAACTAGGCGGCTACGAGCAGTACTTC; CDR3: CATSRELGGYEQYF
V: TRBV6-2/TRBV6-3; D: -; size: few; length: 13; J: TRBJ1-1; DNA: TGTGCCAGCAGTTACACGGTAAACACTGAAGCTTTCTTT; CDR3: CASSYTVNTEAFF
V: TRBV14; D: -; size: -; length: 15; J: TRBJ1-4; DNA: TGTGCCAGCAGCCCCGTCCGCGCAACTAATGAAAAACTGTTTTTT; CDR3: CASSPVRATNEKLFF
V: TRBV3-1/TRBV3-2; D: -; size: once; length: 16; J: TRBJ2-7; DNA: TGTGCCAGCAGCCATCCAAGCCGGGGGGCCCGGGGGGAGCAGTACTTC; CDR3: CASSHPSRGARGEQYF
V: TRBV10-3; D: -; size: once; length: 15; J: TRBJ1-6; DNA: TGTGCCACCAGCGCGGGGGTGAGGTCTAATTCACCCCTCCACTTT; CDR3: CATSAGVRSNSPLHF
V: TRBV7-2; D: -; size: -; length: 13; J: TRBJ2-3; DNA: TGTGCCAGCTCCTCCAGCGGCACAGATACGCAGTATTTT; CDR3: CASSSSGTDTQYF
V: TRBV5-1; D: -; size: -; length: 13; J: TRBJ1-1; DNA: TGCGCCAGCAGCGTCCACATGAACACTGAAGCTTTCTTT; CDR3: CASSVHMNTEAFF
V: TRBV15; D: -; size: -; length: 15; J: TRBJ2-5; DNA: TGTGCCACCAGCAGAGATCCGGGGTACCAAGAGACCCAGTACTTC; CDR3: CATSRDPGYQETQYF
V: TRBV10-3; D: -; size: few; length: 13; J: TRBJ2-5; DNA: TGTGCCATCAGTGGACAGCGGGAAGAGACCCAGTACTTC; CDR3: CAISGQREETQYF
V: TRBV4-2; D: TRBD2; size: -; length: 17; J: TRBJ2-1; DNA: TGTGCCAGCAGCCTCATCCAGACTAGCGGGAGTGCTGGTGAGCAGTTCTTC; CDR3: CASSLIQTSGSAGEQFF
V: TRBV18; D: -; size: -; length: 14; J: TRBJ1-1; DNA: TGTGCCAGCTCACTATCGACCAGGGACACTGAAGCTTTCTTT; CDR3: CASSLSTRDTEAFF
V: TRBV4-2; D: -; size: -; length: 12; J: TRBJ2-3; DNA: TGTGCCAGCAGCCCCAGGGCGGATACGCAGTATTTT; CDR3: CASSPRADTQYF
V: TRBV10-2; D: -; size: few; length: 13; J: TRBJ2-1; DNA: TGCGCCAGCAGTGAGTGGGTTCAGGGTGAGCAGTTCTTC; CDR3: CASSEWVQGEQFF
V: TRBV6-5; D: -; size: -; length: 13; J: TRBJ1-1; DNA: TGTGCCAGCAGTCCCGCAGGGGCGACTGAAGCTTTCTTT; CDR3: CASSPAGATEAFF
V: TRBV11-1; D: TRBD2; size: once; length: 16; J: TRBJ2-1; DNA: TGTGCCAGCAGCTTAATGGGCGGGGGGGTATACAATGAGCAGTTCTTC; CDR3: CASSLMGGGVYNEQFF
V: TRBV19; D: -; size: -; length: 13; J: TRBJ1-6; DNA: TGTGCCAGTTCGGGGGATTATAATTCACCCCTCCACTTT; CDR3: CASSGDYNSPLHF
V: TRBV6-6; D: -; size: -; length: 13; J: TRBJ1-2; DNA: TGTGCCAGCGAAATAGGGCAGCGGTATGGCTACACCTTC; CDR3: CASEIGQRYGYTF
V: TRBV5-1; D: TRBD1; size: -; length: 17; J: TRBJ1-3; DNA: TGCGCCAGCAGCAGGCTCGACAGGGGGCAAGCTGGAAACACCATATATTTT; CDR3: CASSRLDRGQAGNTIYF
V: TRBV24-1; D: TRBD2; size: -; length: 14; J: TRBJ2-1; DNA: TGTGCCACCAGTGTTAGCGGGAGCGTTCATGAGCAGTTCTTC; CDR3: CATSVSGSVHEQFF
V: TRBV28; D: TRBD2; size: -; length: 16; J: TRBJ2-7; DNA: TGTGCCAGCAGTTCCCCCGCTAGCGGGAGGACCCACGAGCAGTACTTC; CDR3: CASSSPASGRTHEQYF